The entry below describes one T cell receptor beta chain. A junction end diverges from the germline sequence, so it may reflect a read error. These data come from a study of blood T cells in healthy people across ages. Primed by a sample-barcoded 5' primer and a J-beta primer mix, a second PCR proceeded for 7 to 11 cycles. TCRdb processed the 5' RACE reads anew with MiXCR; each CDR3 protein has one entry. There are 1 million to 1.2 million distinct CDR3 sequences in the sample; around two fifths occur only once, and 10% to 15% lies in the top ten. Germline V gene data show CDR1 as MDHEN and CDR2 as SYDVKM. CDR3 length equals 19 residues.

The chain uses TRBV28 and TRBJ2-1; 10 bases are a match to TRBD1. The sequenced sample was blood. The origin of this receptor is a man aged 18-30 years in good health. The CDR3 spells CASSLPAGQGFTSYNEQFF. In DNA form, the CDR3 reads TGTGCCAGCAGTTTACCCGCGGGACAGGGGTTCACCTCTTACAACGAGCAGTTCTTC.